The clone carrying this T cell receptor beta chain was picked up a small number of times. What it binds is not known. V shed 3 bases, J shed 2 bases, and the junction held 8 bases outside the gene matches. Germline V lookup: CDR1 LGHNA, CDR2 YNFKEQ. The CDR3 is 16 residues long. This entry comes from a study of beta chain features in type 1 diabetes. Study details: Patient and healthy donor groups were alike in age, gender and cell yields. Overall study findings and caveats: Whatever favoring of shorter templates PCR might show would apply equally to patients and controls. Moderate yet significant TCRB CDR3 shortening was seen in Type 1 diabetes patients in all four CD4+ subsets.

Every bit of the isolated RNA underwent reverse transcription, so sequencing read expressed TCRB transcripts. About 3.57 million reads per sample on average were obtained from naive, central memory and regulatory T cell samples. The assay was immunoSEQ multiplex PCR, and TCRdb's table has in-frame clones only and misses some. Here the sample spans around 70,000 clones, almost 50% being singletons. Sequencing input: central memory CD4+ T cells from blood. The sequence came from a man between 25 and 39 years old with type 1 diabetes. This sequence joins TRBV4-2 and TRBJ2-5, with 8 bases aligning to TRBD2. The DNA for the CDR3 is TGTGCCAGCAGCCACATTGGAGCGGGGGAACAAGAGACCCAGTACTTC. It specifies CASSHIGAGEQETQYF.